This T cell receptor beta chain emerged from a study of beta chain features in type 1 diabetes (dated by TCRdb to the late 2010s). Looking at the study overall: Mean age, gender distribution, total cell number and subset yield did not differ between patients and healthy donors. In the study, TCRB repertoires of sorted circulating CD4+ T cell subsets from recently diagnosed type 1 diabetes patients were compared with those of matched healthy donors. Across all samples, some 100,000,000 sorted cells were examined, and cell number per subset correlated strongly with RNA yield. Naive and central memory subsets were obtained from all 30 or so donors, but regulatory and stem cell-like memory subsets were isolated from only 8 patients and roughly eight healthy donors.

CDR1 SGDLS and CDR2 YYNGEE were looked up in the germline V gene. V is trimmed back by 0 bases and J by 8 bases, and the junction contains 1 base that no gene match accounts for. From the cysteine up to the phenylalanine, the CDR3 has a length of 13 residues. Only the CDR3 region is kept as DNA, spanning 39 bases read in frame from base 1. This clone showed up just a few times. It has no known antigen specificity. It has no much larger one-base neighbor in the sample; base qualities were not kept. The paper's findings and limits, for the study overall: Patients with type 1 diabetes made fewer insertions and deleted more nucleotides at VDJ recombination sites, implying thymic rearrangement abnormalities. A moderate but significant shortening of TCRB CDR3 length was observed in type 1 diabetes patients in all four CD4+ subsets. Because cDNA was sequenced instead of genomic DNA, activated cells with high expression could be over-represented, although the groups did not differ in activation or CD3 levels. Shorter templates might have been favored by PCR, but patient and control samples were amplified and corrected together, so both groups would have been affected equally by any skew. Because the HLA sub-analyses included only small numbers of individuals, any influence of HLA type on TCRB rearrangement was left unresolved. Naive, central memory and regulatory TCRB repertoires appeared more similar among patients than among healthy donors.

Each donor gave one peripheral blood draw, averaging roughly 120 mL, which was collected into heparinised tubes. Naive, central memory, regulatory and stem cell-like memory CD4+ T cells were sorted on a BD FACSAria II using a panel including CD45RO, CCR7, CD25, CD127, CD95 and CD27. All sorted populations exceeded 95% purity. Right away, PBMCs were isolated by Lymphoprep density gradient centrifugation and were stained directly, with no culture step. So that batch effects would be minimized, each experiment stained and sorted samples in pairs, pairing one healthy donor with one patient. All of the isolated RNA was reverse transcribed with the High Capacity cDNA Reverse Transcription Kit, so expressed TCRB transcripts were sequenced. Naive, central memory and regulatory T cell samples underwent deep immunoSEQ sequencing, averaging around 3.9 million total reads per sample. Sorted cells were lysed in RLT buffer and RNA was extracted with DNase-treated RNeasy Micro or Mini kits, depending on cell number. To prevent cross-contamination, every cell subset was processed on its own, while patient and healthy donor samples were processed together. Using the immunoSEQ multiplex PCR, TCRB sequences were amplified from cDNA into 87-bp fragments spanning the CDR3 region. Amplicons were sequenced on the Illumina HiSeq platform. The original pipeline was this. PCR bias was corrected computationally using synthetic template baselines, and reads within Hamming distance 2 were collapsed, with unmergeable singletons discarded. By aligning reads against IMGT, V, D and J genes, CDR3 length, and insertions or deletions at six rearrangement sites were assigned. Within each subset, clonotype counts were normalized to the number of sorted cells before true diversity and Gini coefficients were calculated with the tcR R package. The overlap coefficient, calculated on TCRB nucleotide sequences, was used to quantify repertoire sharing. Here the immuneACCESS table is served through TCRdb, limited to in-frame sequences with V and J called. Missing clones are a known gap in these copies; in checked studies unresolved V genes cover under half, and the rest lacks a known reason. D and trimming were read from the DNA, whereas the V and J calls and clone size are those reported in that table. Recorded for this sample are about 140,000 clones; less than 10% of them occurred a single time. The ten largest clones take up less than 0.85% of the sample.

The sequenced material came from central memory CD4+ T cells from blood. This TCR was sampled from a middle-aged woman in good health. The receptor chain draws on TRBV9 and TRBJ2-3; TRBD2 fits 9 bases in the junction. The sequenced DNA: TGTGCCAGCAGCGTAGCGCGGGAGGGTACGCAGTATTTT. It translates to CASSVAREGTQYF.